These T cell receptor beta chains were read from a single sample in a study of blood T cell repertoires in COVID-19. Sequencing was performed with immunoSEQ multiplex PCR; in TCRdb, only in-frame clones are kept and a portion is missing. This table has about 250,000 clones, around 83% appearing once. The source material was peripheral blood. The receptors here all came from a man aged 80 or over with acute or convalescent COVID-19. Each CDR3 is given with its conserved first and last residue. The D gene is left open where the match is weak. Rows may omit the clone size; those that give it use once, few, many or a size class.

v_gene	d_gene	abundance	j_gene	CDR3aa	CDR3nt
TRBV10-3	.	.	TRBJ2-7	CAISGGYEQYF	TGTGCCATCAGTGGAGGGTACGAGCAGTACTTC
TRBV10-2	.	.	TRBJ1-4	CASSGPPREKLFF	TGCGCCAGCAGTGGGCCCCCTCGGGAGAAACTGTTTTTT
TRBV9	.	few	TRBJ1-4	CASSVEEGSREKLFF	TGTGCCAGCAGCGTAGAGGAGGGGTCTCGAGAAAAACTGTTTTTT
TRBV5-1	.	.	TRBJ2-5	CASSLEGALLGRETQYF	TGCGCCAGCAGCTTGGAAGGGGCGCTCCTTGGAAGGGAGACCCAGTACTTC
TRBV3-1/TRBV3-2	TRBD2	.	TRBJ2-7	CASSRGLAAYEQYF	TGTGCCAGCAGCCGAGGACTAGCCGCCTACGAGCAGTACTTC
TRBV4-1	TRBD2	.	TRBJ2-3	CASSQDQLAGALGTQYF	TGCGCCAGCAGCCAAGATCAACTAGCGGGGGCCCTAGGTACGCAGTATTTT
TRBV18	.	once	TRBJ2-4	CASSPIPLRGTTAKNIQYF	TGTGCCAGCTCACCCATACCTCTTAGGGGCACGACGGCCAAAAACATTCAGTACTTC
TRBV3-1/TRBV3-2	TRBD2	.	TRBJ2-7	CASSPGLAGTYEQYF	TGTGCCAGCAGCCCGGGACTAGCGGGAACCTACGAGCAGTACTTC
TRBV6-5	.	.	TRBJ2-2	CASRSYTGELFF	TGTGCCAGCAGGAGTTACACCGGGGAGCTGTTTTTT
TRBV4-1	.	.	TRBJ2-3	CASSQARGGGSTDTQYF	TGCGCCAGCAGCCAAGCCCGGGGAGGGGGAAGCACAGATACGCAGTATTTT
TRBV7-8	TRBD1	.	TRBJ1-1	CASSLEGAGGLEAFF	TGTGCCAGCAGCTTAGAAGGGGCAGGGGGCCTTGAAGCTTTCTTT
TRBV28	.	few	TRBJ1-2	CASSVRQEPRGYTF	TGTGCCAGCAGTGTCCGACAGGAACCTCGGGGCTACACCTTC
TRBV5-6	TRBD2	.	TRBJ2-1	CASSPQPGLAYNEQFF	TGTGCCAGCAGTCCCCAACCGGGACTAGCGTACAATGAGCAGTTCTTC
TRBV7-2	.	.	TRBJ1-2	CASSLGQGGRGGYTF	TGTGCCAGCAGCTTAGGTCAGGGAGGGAGAGGTGGCTACACCTTC
TRBV24-1	.	.	TRBJ2-1	CATSYSGRGNEQFF	TGTGCCACCAGTTACTCCGGCAGGGGAAATGAGCAGTTCTTC
TRBV6-2/TRBV6-3	TRBD1	.	TRBJ2-7	CASSWDRRSSYEQYF	TGTGCCAGCAGTTGGGACAGGAGAAGCTCCTACGAGCAGTACTTC
TRBV25-1	.	.	TRBJ1-2	CASSDNTYRENYGYTF	TGTGCCAGCAGTGACAACACCTACAGGGAAAACTATGGCTACACCTTC
TRBV19	.	once	TRBJ1-6	CASSLSPGYNSPLHF	TGTGCCAGTAGTCTATCCCCGGGCTATAATTCACCCCTCCACTTT
TRBV7-8	.	.	TRBJ1-4	CASSLGGLNEKLFF	TGTGCCAGCAGCTTAGGTGGCCTTAATGAAAAACTGTTTTTT
TRBV5-1	TRBD2	.	TRBJ2-1	CATSGLAGDRAYNEQFF	TGCGCCACTTCGGGACTAGCGGGGGACAGAGCCTACAATGAGCAGTTCTTC
TRBV3-1/TRBV3-2	TRBD2	.	TRBJ2-5	CASSPTGLAYQETQYF	TGTGCCAGCAGCCCTACGGGACTAGCCTACCAAGAGACCCAGTACTTC
TRBV5-1	TRBD2	.	TRBJ2-4	CASSLRLAGGTHLAKNIQYF	TGCGCCAGCAGCTTAAGACTAGCGGGAGGAACCCACCTAGCCAAAAACATTCAGTACTTC
TRBV4-1	.	.	TRBJ1-2	CASSTGGNYGYTF	TGCGCCAGCAGCACGGGGGGAAACTATGGCTACACCTTC
TRBV2	TRBD2	few	TRBJ2-7	CASLRGSEQYF	TGTGCCAGCCTGCGGGGGAGCGAGCAGTACTTC
TRBV3-1/TRBV3-2	TRBD2	.	TRBJ2-1	CASSQSLAGGPRNEQFF	TGTGCCAGCAGCCAATCGCTAGCGGGGGGGCCCCGGAATGAGCAGTTCTTC
TRBV7-2	TRBD1	.	TRBJ1-2	CASSLLDRTAGEGYTF	TGTGCCAGCAGCTTATTGGACAGGACCGCTGGGGAAGGCTACACCTTC
TRBV2	.	.	TRBJ1-6	CASSASSAVNSPLHF	TGTGCCAGCAGTGCCTCCAGTGCGGTTAATTCACCCCTCCACTTT
TRBV18	TRBD2	.	TRBJ2-7	CASSPPQSGRVPLTYEQYF	TGTGCCAGCTCACCCCCCCAAAGCGGGAGGGTCCCCTTGACCTACGAGCAGTACTTC
TRBV30	.	few	TRBJ1-1	CAWRVDGYGAEAFF	TGTGCCTGGAGGGTGGACGGCTACGGGGCTGAAGCTTTCTTT
TRBV2	.	.	TRBJ1-1	CASSRTEAFF	TGTGCCAGCAGCCGGACAGAAGCTTTCTTT
TRBV5-1	.	.	TRBJ2-5	CASSLAGNAYEEETQYF	TGCGCCAGCAGCTTGGCCGGGAATGCTTATGAAGAAGAGACCCAGTACTTC
TRBV29-1	.	many	TRBJ1-4	CSVLADNEKLFF	TGCAGCGTATTGGCCGATAATGAAAAACTGTTTTTT
TRBV5-6	TRBD1	.	TRBJ2-5	CASSFTGVEETQYF	TGTGCCAGCAGCTTTACAGGGGTGGAAGAGACCCAGTACTTC
TRBV2	.	.	TRBJ1-1	CASNLGGGVSTEAFF	TGTGCCAGCAATTTAGGGGGTGGGGTTAGCACTGAAGCTTTCTTT
TRBV24-1	.	.	TRBJ2-7	CATSEQGYEQYF	TGTGCCACCAGTGAGCAGGGGTACGAGCAGTACTTC
TRBV15	.	.	TRBJ2-1	CATSRVGDYNEQFF	TGTGCCACCAGCAGAGTGGGAGATTACAATGAGCAGTTCTTC
TRBV24-1	TRBD1	.	TRBJ1-2	CATSDPGQDQLGYGYTF	TGTGCCACCAGTGATCCCGGACAGGACCAACTGGGCTATGGCTACACCTTC
TRBV28	.	.	TRBJ2-7	CASRAGSAISYEQYF	TGTGCCAGCAGGGCGGGGTCAGCCATCTCCTACGAGCAGTACTTC
TRBV27	TRBD1	.	TRBJ1-4	CASSMKRDRVPNEKLFF	TGTGCCAGCAGTATGAAACGGGACAGGGTACCTAATGAAAAACTGTTTTTT
TRBV9	.	.	TRBJ1-1	CASSVGGRSNTEAFF	TGTGCCAGCAGCGTAGGGGGCAGGTCAAACACTGAAGCTTTCTTT
TRBV11-2	TRBD2	.	TRBJ2-7	CASSLVGTSGSPYEQYF	TGTGCCAGCAGCTTAGTTGGGACTAGCGGGAGTCCGTACGAGCAGTACTTC
TRBV4-1	TRBD1	.	TRBJ2-3	CASSHQGADGTDTQYF	TGCGCCAGCAGCCACCAGGGGGCGGATGGCACAGATACGCAGTATTTT
TRBV30	.	.	TRBJ2-6	CAWSVRGSAIISGANVLTF	TGTGCCTGGAGTGTTCGGGGGTCCGCAATCATTTCTGGGGCCAACGTCCTGACTTTC